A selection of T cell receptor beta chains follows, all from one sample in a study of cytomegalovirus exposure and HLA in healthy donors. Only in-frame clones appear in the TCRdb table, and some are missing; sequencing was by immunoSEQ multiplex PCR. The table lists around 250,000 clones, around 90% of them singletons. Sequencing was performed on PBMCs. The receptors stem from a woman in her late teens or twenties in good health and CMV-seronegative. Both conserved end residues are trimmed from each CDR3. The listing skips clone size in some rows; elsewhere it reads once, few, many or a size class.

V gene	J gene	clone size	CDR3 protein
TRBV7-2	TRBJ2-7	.	ASSLIGTVSYEQY
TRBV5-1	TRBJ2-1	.	ASSLGEGRF
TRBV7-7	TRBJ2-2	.	ASSFSSNPNTGELF
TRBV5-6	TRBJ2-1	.	ASSIGAGGRNEQF
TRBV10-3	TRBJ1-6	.	AIGPQGYNSPLH
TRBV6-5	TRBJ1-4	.	ASLKGVANEKLF
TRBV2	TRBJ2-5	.	ASSELAGLNQETQY
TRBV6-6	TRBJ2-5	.	ASSYGRGVEETQY
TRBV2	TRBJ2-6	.	ASRWDREEAGANVLT
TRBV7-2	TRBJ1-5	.	ASSPDRVGQPQH
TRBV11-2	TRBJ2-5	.	ASSPLLGALKETQY
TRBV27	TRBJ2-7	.	ASSFLTSGGSYEQY
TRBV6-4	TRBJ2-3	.	ASSRHRSTDTQY
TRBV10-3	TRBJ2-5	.	AISSTTQGQETQY
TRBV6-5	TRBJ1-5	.	ASCPGQTYQPQH
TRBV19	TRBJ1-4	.	ASSPQTGAFEKLF
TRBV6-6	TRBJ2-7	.	ASSYSQGYEQY
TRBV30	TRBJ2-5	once	AWTRGGGGRETQY
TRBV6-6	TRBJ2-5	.	ASSQTGTGTETQY
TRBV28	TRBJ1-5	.	ASSLSQGNQPQH
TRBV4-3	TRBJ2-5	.	ASSQARGGQETQY
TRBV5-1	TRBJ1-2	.	ASSFRDNYGYT
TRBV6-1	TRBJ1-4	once	ASSDWDREANEKLF
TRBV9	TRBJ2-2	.	ASSVVQGTGELF
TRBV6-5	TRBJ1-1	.	ASSYTGDMVYTEAF
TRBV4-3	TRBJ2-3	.	ASSQDRGYTDTQY
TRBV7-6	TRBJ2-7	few	ASSLMGPYEQY
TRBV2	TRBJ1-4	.	AGQFRPNEKLF
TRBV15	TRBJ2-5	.	ATSRDRDFQETQY
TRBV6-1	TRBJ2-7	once	ASSWDRGSEQY
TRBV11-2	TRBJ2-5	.	ASSLSGGALTQETQY
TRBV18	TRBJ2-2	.	ASSPGRLAGGRTGELF
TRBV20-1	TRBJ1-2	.	SEAGNYGYT
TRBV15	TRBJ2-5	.	ATSKEGASSAETQY
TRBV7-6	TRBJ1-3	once	ASSLWSSGNTIY
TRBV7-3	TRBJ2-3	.	ASSLRASTDTQY
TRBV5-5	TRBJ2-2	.	ASSLSGQITGELF
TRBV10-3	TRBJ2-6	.	AISRTGAGANVLT
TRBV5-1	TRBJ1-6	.	ASSLPGVSYNSPLH
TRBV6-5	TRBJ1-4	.	ASSYAPGQPNEKLF
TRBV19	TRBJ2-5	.	ASSMTGSRVQETQY
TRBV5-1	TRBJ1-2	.	ASSLTGQGADYGYT
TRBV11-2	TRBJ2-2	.	ASRPLNRGPTGELF
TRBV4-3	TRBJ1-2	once	ASSHTGTGGLRGYT
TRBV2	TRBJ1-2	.	ASSEGDRGVLNGYT
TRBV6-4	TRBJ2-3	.	ASSSASGGTDTQY
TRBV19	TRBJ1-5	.	ASRYREGGNQPQH
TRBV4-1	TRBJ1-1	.	ASSQEEGVTEAF
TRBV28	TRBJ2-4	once	ASSSPASGGLAKNIQY
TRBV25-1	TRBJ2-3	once	ASSDGQGDTQY
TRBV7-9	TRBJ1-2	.	ASSLDGRDANYGYT
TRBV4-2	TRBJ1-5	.	ASSQEGLDNQPQH
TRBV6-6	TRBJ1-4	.	ASSYGRATNEKLF
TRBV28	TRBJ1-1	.	ASSQLSLEGALMNTEAF
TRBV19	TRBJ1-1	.	ASSYASTNTEAF
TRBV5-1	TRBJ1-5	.	ASSPENSNQPQH
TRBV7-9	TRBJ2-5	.	ASSFLVGQGAQTQY
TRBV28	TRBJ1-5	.	ASRPTGAGNQPQH
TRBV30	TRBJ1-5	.	AWSGGVRQPQH
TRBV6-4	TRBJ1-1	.	ASSADRNTEAF